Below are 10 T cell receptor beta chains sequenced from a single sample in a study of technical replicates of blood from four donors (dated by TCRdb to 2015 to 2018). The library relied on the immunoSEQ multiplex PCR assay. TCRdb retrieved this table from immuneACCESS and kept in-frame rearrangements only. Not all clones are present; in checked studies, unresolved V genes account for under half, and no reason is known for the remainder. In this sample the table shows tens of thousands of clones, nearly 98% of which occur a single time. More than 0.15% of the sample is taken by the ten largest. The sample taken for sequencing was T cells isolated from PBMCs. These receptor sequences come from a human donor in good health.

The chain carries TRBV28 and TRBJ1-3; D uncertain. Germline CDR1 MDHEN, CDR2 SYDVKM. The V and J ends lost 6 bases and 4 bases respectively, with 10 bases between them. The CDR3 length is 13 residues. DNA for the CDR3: TGTGCCAGCAGGGCCGCGAGGGGAAACACCATATATTTT. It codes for CASRAARGNTIYF. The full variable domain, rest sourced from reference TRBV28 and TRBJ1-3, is DVKVTQSSRYLVKRTGEKVFLECVQDMDHENMFWYRQDPGLGLRLIYFSYDVKMKEKGDIPEGYSVSREKKERFSLILESASTNQTSMYLCASRAARGNTIYFGEGSWLTVV.

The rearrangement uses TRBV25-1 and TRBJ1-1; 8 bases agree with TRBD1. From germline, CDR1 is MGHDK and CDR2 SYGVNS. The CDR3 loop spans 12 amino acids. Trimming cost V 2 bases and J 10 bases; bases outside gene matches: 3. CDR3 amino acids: CASSEDRGGAFF. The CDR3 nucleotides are TGTGCCAGCAGTGAAGACAGGGGAGGAGCTTTCTTT.

The CDR3 nucleotides read TGTGCCTGGGAGGGGCAGGGAGGATTCTATAATTCACCCCTCCACTTT. Translating it yields CAWEGQGGFYNSPLHF. The chain combines TRBV30 with TRBJ1-6, with a possible D match to TRBD1 (5 bases). CDR3 length: 16 amino acids. Trimming left V 5 bases short and J 3 bases short, with 17 bases between. Germline lookup yields CDR1 GTSNPN and CDR2 SVGIG (reference sequence). The variable domain in full, with the rest retrieved from reference TRBV30 and TRBJ1-6, is SQTIHQWPATLVQPVGSPLSLECTVEGTSNPNLYWYRQAAGRGLQLLFYSVGIGQISSEVPQNLSASRPQDRQFILSSKKLLLSDSGFYLCAWEGQGGFYNSPLHFGNGTRLTVT.

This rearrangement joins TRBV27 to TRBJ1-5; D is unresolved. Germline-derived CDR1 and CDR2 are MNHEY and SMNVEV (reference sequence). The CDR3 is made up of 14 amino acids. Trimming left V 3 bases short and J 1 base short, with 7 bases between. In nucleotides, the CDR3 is TGTGCCAGCAGTTTTCCCGGGAGCAATCAGCCCCAGCATTTT. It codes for CASSFPGSNQPQHF.

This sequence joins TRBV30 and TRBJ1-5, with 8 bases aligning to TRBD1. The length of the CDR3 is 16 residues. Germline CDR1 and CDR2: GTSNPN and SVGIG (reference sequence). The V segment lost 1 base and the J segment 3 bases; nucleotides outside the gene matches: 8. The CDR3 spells CAWSGPDRGYNQPQHF. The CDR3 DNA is TGTGCCTGGAGTGGACCCGACAGGGGATACAATCAGCCCCAGCATTTT.

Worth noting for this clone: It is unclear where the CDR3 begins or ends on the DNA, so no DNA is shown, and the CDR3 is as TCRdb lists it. The CDR3 loop is CASSSGQGHAEAFF. V and J are TRBV19 and TRBJ1-1; the DNA was not used to check the table's D call, TRBD1. The CDR3 totals 14 residues, both ends included. In germline, CDR1 is LNHDA, CDR2 SQIVND (reference sequence).

The DNA for the CDR3 is TGTGCCAGCAGCCGACAGGGGGGCACTGAAGCTTTCTTT. Protein: CASSRQGGTEAFF. This rearrangement joins TRBV5-6 to TRBJ1-1; 9 nucleotides line up with TRBD1. Trimming cost V 4 bases and J 4 bases; bases outside gene matches: 2. The CDR3 extends over 13 amino acids. Germline V gene lookup returns CDR1 SGHDT and CDR2 YYEEEE.

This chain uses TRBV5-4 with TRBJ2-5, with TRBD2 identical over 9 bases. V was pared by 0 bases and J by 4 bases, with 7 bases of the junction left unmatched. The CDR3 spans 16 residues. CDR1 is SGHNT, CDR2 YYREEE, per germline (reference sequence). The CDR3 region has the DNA TGTGCCAGCAGCTTGGCGCTCGGAGCGGGAGGAGAGACCCAGTACTTC. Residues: CASSLALGAGGETQYF.

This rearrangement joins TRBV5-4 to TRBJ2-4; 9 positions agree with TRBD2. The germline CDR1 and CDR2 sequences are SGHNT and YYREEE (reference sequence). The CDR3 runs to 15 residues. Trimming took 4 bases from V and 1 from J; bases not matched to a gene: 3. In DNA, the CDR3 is TGTGCCAGCAGCGCGGGGGGGGTTGCCAAAAACATTCAGTACTTC. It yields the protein CASSAGGVAKNIQYF.

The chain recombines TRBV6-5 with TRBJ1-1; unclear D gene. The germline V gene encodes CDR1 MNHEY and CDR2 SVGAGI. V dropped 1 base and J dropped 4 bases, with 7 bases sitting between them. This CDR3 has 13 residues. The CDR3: CASSYLDSTEAFF. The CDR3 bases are TGTGCCAGCAGTTACTTGGACTCCACTGAAGCTTTCTTT.